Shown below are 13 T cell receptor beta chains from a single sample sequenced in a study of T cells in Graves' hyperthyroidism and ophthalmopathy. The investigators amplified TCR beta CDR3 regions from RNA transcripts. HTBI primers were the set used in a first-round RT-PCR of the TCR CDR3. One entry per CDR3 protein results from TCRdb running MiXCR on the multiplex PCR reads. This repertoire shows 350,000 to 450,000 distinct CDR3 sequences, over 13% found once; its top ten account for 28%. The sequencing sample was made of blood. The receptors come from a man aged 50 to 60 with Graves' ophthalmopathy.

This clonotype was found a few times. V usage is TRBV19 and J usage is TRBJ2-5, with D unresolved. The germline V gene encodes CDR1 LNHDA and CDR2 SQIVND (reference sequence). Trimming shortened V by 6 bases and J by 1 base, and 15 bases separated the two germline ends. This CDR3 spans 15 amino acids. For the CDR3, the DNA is TGTGCCAGTAGCTCAGGACCGTCCTTCCAAGAGACCCAGTACTTC. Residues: CASSSGPSFQETQYF.

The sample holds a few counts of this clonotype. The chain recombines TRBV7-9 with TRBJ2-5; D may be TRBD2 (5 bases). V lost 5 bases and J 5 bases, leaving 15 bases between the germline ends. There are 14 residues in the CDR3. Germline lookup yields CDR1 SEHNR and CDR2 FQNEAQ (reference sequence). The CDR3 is CASSPLGVGETQYF. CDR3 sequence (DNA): TGTGCCAGCAGCCCCCTCGGGGTGGGGGAGACCCAGTACTTC.

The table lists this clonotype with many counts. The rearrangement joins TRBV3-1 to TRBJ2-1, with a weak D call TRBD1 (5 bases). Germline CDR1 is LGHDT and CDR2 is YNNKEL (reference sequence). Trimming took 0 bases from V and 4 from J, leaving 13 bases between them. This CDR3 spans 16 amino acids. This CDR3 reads CASSQEPAQGYNEQFF. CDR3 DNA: TGTGCCAGCAGCCAAGAACCCGCGCAGGGATACAATGAGCAGTTCTTC.

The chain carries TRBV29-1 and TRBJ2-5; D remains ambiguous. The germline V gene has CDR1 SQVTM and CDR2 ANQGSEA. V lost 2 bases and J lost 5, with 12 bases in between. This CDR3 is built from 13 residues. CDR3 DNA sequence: TGCAGCGTTGAATTGGCCCAAATGGAGACCCAGTACTTC. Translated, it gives CSVELAQMETQYF. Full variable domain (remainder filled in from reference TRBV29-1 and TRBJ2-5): SAVISQKPSRDICQRGTSLTIQCQVDSQVTMMFWYRQQPGQSLTLIATANQGSEATYESGFVIDKFPISRPNLTFSTLTVSNMSPEDSSIYLCSVELAQMETQYFGPGTRLLVL.

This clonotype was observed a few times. CDR3 nucleotide sequence: TGCAGTGCCACAACCGGGACTGTCTACGAGCAGTACTTC. It translates to CSATTGTVYEQYF. V gene TRBV20-1 combines with J gene TRBJ2-7; D is perhaps TRBD2 (6 bases). Trimming removed 6 bases at V and 3 bases at J, with 15 bases between. CDR1 is DFQATT and CDR2 is SNEGSKA in the germline V gene (reference sequence). The CDR3 loop spans 13 amino acids.

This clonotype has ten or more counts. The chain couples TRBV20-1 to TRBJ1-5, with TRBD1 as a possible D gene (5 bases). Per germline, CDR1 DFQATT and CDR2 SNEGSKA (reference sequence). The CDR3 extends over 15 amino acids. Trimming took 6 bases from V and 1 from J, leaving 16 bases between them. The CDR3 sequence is CSAKRDGVSNQPQHF. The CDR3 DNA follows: TGCAGTGCCAAGAGGGACGGCGTAAGCAATCAGCCCCAGCATTTT.

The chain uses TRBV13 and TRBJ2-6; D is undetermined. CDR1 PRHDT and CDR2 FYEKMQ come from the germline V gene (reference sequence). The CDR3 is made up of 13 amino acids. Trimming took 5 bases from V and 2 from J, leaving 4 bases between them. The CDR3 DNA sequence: TGTGCCAGCAGCCCCACTGGGGCCAACGTCCTGACTTTC. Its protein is CASSPTGANVLTF.

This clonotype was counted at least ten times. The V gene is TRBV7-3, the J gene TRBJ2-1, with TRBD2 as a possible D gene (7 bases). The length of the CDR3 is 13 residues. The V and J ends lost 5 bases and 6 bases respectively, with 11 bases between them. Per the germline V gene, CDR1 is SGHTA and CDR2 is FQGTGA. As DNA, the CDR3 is TGTGCCAGCAGCATAGGGGGGGGCAATGAGCAGTTCTTC. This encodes CASSIGGGNEQFF. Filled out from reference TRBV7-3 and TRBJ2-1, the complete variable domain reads GAGVSQTPSNKVTEKGKYVELRCDPISGHTALYWYRQSLGQGPEFLIYFQGTGAADDSGLPNDRFFAVRPEGSVSTLKIQRTERGDSAVYLCASSIGGGNEQFFGPGTRLTVL.

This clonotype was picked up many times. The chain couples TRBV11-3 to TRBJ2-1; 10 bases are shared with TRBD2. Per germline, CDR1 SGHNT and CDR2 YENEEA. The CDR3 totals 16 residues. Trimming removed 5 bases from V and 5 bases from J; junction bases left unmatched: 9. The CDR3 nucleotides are TGTGCCAGCAGCCTCCGCGGGACTAGCGCCAACAATGAGCAGTTCTTC. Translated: CASSLRGTSANNEQFF.

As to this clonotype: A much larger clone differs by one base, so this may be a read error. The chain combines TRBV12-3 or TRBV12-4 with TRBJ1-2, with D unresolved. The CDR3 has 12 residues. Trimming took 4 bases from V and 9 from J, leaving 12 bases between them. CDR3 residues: CASSWTLRSYTF. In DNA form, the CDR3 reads TGTGCCAGCAGTTGGACCCTGCGGAGCTACACCTTC.

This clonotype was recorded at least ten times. CDR3 coding DNA: TGTGCCAGCAGCGGCGTAGGACAGGGCCATGGCTACACCTTC. This gives the protein CASSGVGQGHGYTF. This chain connects TRBV9 to TRBJ1-2; 8 positions agree with TRBD1. Germline V gives CDR1 SGDLS, CDR2 YYNGEE. After removal of 3 bases from V and 6 bases from J, the junction contained 7 bases not matched to a gene. This CDR3 is built from 14 residues.

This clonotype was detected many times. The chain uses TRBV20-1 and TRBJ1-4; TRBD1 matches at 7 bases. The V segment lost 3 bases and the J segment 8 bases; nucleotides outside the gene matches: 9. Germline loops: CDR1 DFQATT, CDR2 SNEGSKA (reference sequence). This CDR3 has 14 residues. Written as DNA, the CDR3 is TGCAGTGCTAGTCAGCGCAGGACAGGCGAAAAACTGTTTTTT. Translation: CSASQRRTGEKLFF.

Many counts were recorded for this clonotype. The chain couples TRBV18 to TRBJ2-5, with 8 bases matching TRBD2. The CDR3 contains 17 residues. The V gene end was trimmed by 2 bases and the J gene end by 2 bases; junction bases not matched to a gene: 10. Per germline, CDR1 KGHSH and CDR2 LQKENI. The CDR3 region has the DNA TGTGCCAGCTCACCAGGCCTTAGTAGCGGGGAACAAGAGACCCAGTACTTC. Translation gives CASSPGLSSGEQETQYF. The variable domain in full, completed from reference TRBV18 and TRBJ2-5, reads NAGVMQNPRHLVRRRGQEARLRCSPMKGHSHVYWYRQLPEEGLKFMVYLQKENIIDESGMPKERFSAEFPKEGPSILRIQQVVRGDSAAYFCASSPGLSSGEQETQYFGPGTRLLVL.